Listed below are T cell receptor beta chains from one sample, sequenced in a study of cytomegalovirus exposure and HLA in healthy donors. Assay used: immunoSEQ multiplex PCR; TCRdb lists only in-frame clones, some missing. Among some 90,000 clones listed, 80% were seen once. The specimen was PBMCs. The source of these receptors is a woman in her forties or fifties in good health and CMV-seropositive. Each CDR3 is given with its conserved first and last residue. The D gene is left open where the match is weak. The size of a clone is reported for some rows only, either as once, few or many, or as a class for expanded clones.

TRBJ2-2	NA	NA	TRBV5-1	TGCGCCAGCAGCTTGAGCTTGCGACAAGGGGGGAACACCGGGGAGCTGTTTTTT	CASSLSLRQGGNTGELFF
TRBJ2-5	few	TRBD2	TRBV11-2	TGTGCCAGCAGCTTCTCTAGCGGGGGCTGGCAAGAGACCCAGTACTTC	CASSFSSGGWQETQYF
TRBJ2-3	NA	NA	TRBV18	TGTGCCAGCTCACCCCCTAGCACAGATACGCAGTATTTT	CASSPPSTDTQYF
TRBJ2-1	NA	NA	TRBV9	TGTGCCAGCAGCGTAGTCGGTAGGAGCTCCTACAATGAGCAGTTCTTC	CASSVVGRSSYNEQFF
TRBJ2-1	NA	NA	TRBV6-5	TGTGCCAGCAGTTACTCGAGTGTAGCGGACCAAAATGAGCAGTTCTTC	CASSYSSVADQNEQFF
TRBJ2-7	NA	NA	TRBV5-1	TGCGCCAGCAGCCAAAATACATACTACGAGCAGTACTTC	CASSQNTYYEQYF
TRBJ2-3	NA	NA	TRBV7-3	TGTGCCAGCAGACAGGGCCCCGGAGATACGCAGTATTTT	CASRQGPGDTQYF
TRBJ2-1	NA	TRBD2	TRBV5-1	TGCGCCAGCAGCTTGCCTCTAGCGGGAGGGGGTGAGCAGTTCTTC	CASSLPLAGGGEQFF
TRBJ2-7	NA	NA	TRBV6-1	TGTGCCAGCAGTGAAGCGCTCAGGGCATTCACGCACGAGCAGTACTTC	CASSEALRAFTHEQYF
TRBJ2-1	NA	NA	TRBV11-3	TGTGCCAGCAGCTTAGCCCTAGCGAGCTACAATGAGCAGTTCTTC	CASSLALASYNEQFF
TRBJ2-1	NA	NA	TRBV9	TGTGCCAGCAGCGTTACCGACAACTCCTACAATGAGCAGTTCTTC	CASSVTDNSYNEQFF
TRBJ1-1	NA	NA	TRBV5-8	TGTGCCAGCAGCTTGGGAAGACAGTTGAACACTGAAGCTTTCTTT	CASSLGRQLNTEAFF
TRBJ2-3	NA	NA	TRBV11-3	TGTGCCAGCAGCTCTTCCGGGGAGGCCACAGATACGCAGTATTTT	CASSSSGEATDTQYF
TRBJ2-3	few	TRBD1	TRBV11-2	TGTGCCAGCAGCTTGGACAGGGGTCCAGATACGCAGTATTTT	CASSLDRGPDTQYF
TRBJ2-3	NA	TRBD2	TRBV15	TGTGCCACCCTGGGACTAGCGGCAGATACGCAGTATTTT	CATLGLAADTQYF
TRBJ2-6	NA	NA	TRBV19	TGTGCCAGTAGTCCTAGGACAGTCCTCTCTGGGGCCAACGTCCTGACTTTC	CASSPRTVLSGANVLTF
TRBJ2-7	NA	TRBD1	TRBV19	TGTGCCAGTGCCCGGGGACAGGGGGCCTACGAGCAGTACTTC	CASARGQGAYEQYF
TRBJ2-7	NA	TRBD1	TRBV6-1	TGTGCCAGCAGTGGAGGGGGCTTGGGCTACGAGCAGTACTTC	CASSGGGLGYEQYF
TRBJ2-3	NA	NA	TRBV5-1	TGCGCCAGCAGCTTGATAGGGGGCACAGATACGCAGTATTTT	CASSLIGGTDTQYF
TRBJ2-1	NA	NA	TRBV28	TGTGCCAGCAGCCGGGGGTGGGAGCAGTTCTTC	CASSRGWEQFF
TRBJ1-2	NA	TRBD1	TRBV29-1	TGCAGCGGCGGGACAGGGGATGGCTACACCTTC	CSGGTGDGYTF
TRBJ1-1	NA	NA	TRBV7-9	TGTGCCAGCAGCTTAACGCCCCGGGGTTTAGGAGGCACTGAAGCTTTCTTT	CASSLTPRGLGGTEAFF
TRBJ2-3	NA	TRBD2	TRBV19	TGTGCCAGTAGTATAATCGGACTAGCGGGGGGAAGCACAGATACGCAGTATTTT	CASSIIGLAGGSTDTQYF
TRBJ1-3	NA	NA	TRBV10-3	TGTGCCATCTGGGGAGACTCTGGAAACACCATATATTTT	CAIWGDSGNTIYF
TRBJ2-1	NA	TRBD2	TRBV9	TGTGCCAGCACGGGAGGGAATGAGCAGTTCTTC	CASTGGNEQFF
TRBJ2-1	NA	NA	TRBV12-1	TGTGCCAGCAGCTCTGCCCTCCCCCTAGCGGGAGTTGACAATGAGCAGTTCTTC	CASSSALPLAGVDNEQFF
TRBJ1-2	NA	NA	TRBV6-5	TGTGCCAGCAGTTTCTACCGACAGAATAACTATGGCTACACCTTC	CASSFYRQNNYGYTF
TRBJ2-1	NA	TRBD2	TRBV11-3	TGTGCCAGCAGCTTAGATGGGACTAGTATTTTTCATGAGCAGTTCTTC	CASSLDGTSIFHEQFF
TRBJ1-1	NA	NA	TRBV25-1	TGTGCCAGCAGTGAATGGGGGACACGGGCTTTCTTT	CASSEWGTRAFF
TRBJ1-2	NA	TRBD1	TRBV5-8	TGTGCCAGCAGCACCCGGGACAGGGTAGTTGGCTACACCTTC	CASSTRDRVVGYTF
TRBJ1-6	NA	NA	TRBV28	TGTGCCAGCAGTTTTTTGGGTAGGGGTTCACCCCTCCACTTT	CASSFLGRGSPLHF
TRBJ2-2	NA	NA	TRBV7-8	TGTGCCAGCAGCCTTAGAGGGTCAGTAACCGGGGAGCTGTTTTTT	CASSLRGSVTGELFF
TRBJ1-1	NA	NA	TRBV6-5	TGTGCCAGCAGTTACGCCGGGGAGGCTTTCTTT	CASSYAGEAFF
TRBJ1-6	few	NA	TRBV5-6	TGTGCCAGCAGCTTGGTGGCAGGCGATTATTCACCCCTCCACTTT	CASSLVAGDYSPLHF
TRBJ1-5	NA	NA	TRBV6-4	TGTGCCAGCAGTGTGCCGGGGGGGAGGGAGCAGCCCCAGCATTTT	CASSVPGGREQPQHF
TRBJ2-3	NA	NA	TRBV7-9	TGTGCCAGCAGCTTAGCCCTAGGTAGCACAGATACGCAGTATTTT	CASSLALGSTDTQYF
TRBJ1-5	NA	NA	TRBV27	TGTGCCAGCAGCCGCGCTGAGGGTCAGCCCCAGCATTTT	CASSRAEGQPQHF
TRBJ1-1	few	TRBD1	TRBV5-6	TGTGCCAGCAGCGCGGCTGACAGGGGATGGACTGAAGCTTTCTTT	CASSAADRGWTEAFF
TRBJ1-2	NA	NA	TRBV6-5	TGTGCCAGCAGTTACCTCCCGAGGGGGGGCTATGGCTACACCTTC	CASSYLPRGGYGYTF
TRBJ2-2	NA	NA	TRBV7-8	TGTGCCAGCAGCTTAGCCCCTGAGACTTCCGCGAACACCGGGGAGCTGTTTTTT	CASSLAPETSANTGELFF
TRBJ1-2	once	NA	TRBV6-6	TGTGCCAGCAGTACAGACGTGTCGGACAACCTCTTC	CASSTDVSDNLF
TRBJ2-3	NA	NA	TRBV5-4	TGTGCCAGCAGCTTGAAGGGCGCAGGGGATACGCAGTATTTT	CASSLKGAGDTQYF
TRBJ1-2	NA	NA	TRBV7-3	TGTGCCAGCAGCGGTCCGAGTCACACCTTC	CASSGPSHTF
TRBJ2-5	NA	NA	TRBV25-1	TGTGCCAGCAGTGACCCAGGGGAGACCCAGTACTTC	CASSDPGETQYF
TRBJ1-2	NA	TRBD1	TRBV19	TGTGCCAGTAGTATGGGACAGGGGTATGGCTACACCTTC	CASSMGQGYGYTF
TRBJ2-1	NA	TRBD1	TRBV5-1	TGCGCCAGCAGCCTCCTACAGGGGGGAGATGAGCAGTTCTTC	CASSLLQGGDEQFF
TRBJ1-1	NA	NA	TRBV6-5	TGTGCCAGCAGTTGGTTTCCAGGGAGGACTGAAGCTTTCTTT	CASSWFPGRTEAFF
TRBJ2-1	NA	TRBD2	TRBV6-4	TGTGCCAGCAGTGTGCGGGGGGGCTCCTCGGATGAGCAGTTCTTC	CASSVRGGSSDEQFF
TRBJ1-1	NA	TRBD1	TRBV30	TGTGCCTGGGAGACAGGGGGGAACACTGAAGCTTTCTTT	CAWETGGNTEAFF
TRBJ1-1	NA	NA	TRBV6-5	TGTGCCAGCAGTTCGCGTAGGAACACTGAAGCTTTCTTT	CASSSRRNTEAFF
TRBJ1-4	NA	NA	TRBV5-4	TGTGCCAGCAGCTCCGAGACAGGCATTCCGATTTCTAATGAAAAACTGTTTTTT	CASSSETGIPISNEKLFF
TRBJ1-2	once	NA	TRBV7-2	TGTGCCAGCAGCCTTCAGACAAACTATGGCTACACCTTC	CASSLQTNYGYTF
TRBJ2-1	NA	TRBD1	TRBV7-2	TGTGCCAGCAGCCGACCACGGGACAGGGGCTCGCTTGAGCAGTTCTTC	CASSRPRDRGSLEQFF
TRBJ2-5	NA	TRBD1	TRBV5-1	TGCGCCAGCAGCACCGGGACAGGGGCAGAGACCCAGTACTTC	CASSTGTGAETQYF